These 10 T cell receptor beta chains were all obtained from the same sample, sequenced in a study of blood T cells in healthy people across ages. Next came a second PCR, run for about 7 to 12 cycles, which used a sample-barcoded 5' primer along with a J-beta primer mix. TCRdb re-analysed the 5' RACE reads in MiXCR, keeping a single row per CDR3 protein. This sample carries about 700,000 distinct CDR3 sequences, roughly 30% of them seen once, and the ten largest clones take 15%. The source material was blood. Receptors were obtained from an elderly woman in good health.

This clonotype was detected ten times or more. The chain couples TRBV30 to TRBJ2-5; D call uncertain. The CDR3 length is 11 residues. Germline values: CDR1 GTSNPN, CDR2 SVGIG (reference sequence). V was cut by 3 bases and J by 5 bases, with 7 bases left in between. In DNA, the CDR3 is TGTGCCTGGAGCCCCCGGGAGACCCAGTACTTC. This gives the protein CAWSPRETQYF.

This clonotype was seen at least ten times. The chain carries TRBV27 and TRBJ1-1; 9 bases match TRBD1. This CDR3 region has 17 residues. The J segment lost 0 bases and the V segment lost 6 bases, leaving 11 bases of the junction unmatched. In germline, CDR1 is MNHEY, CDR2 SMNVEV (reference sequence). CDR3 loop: CASRQDRGRFMNTEAFF. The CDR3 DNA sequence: TGTGCCAGCAGACAGGACAGGGGAAGGTTTATGAACACTGAAGCTTTCTTT.

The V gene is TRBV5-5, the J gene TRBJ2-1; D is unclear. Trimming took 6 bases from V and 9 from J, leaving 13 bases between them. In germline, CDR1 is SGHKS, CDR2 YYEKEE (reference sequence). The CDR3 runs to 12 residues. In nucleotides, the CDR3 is TGTGCCAGCAAAGGAGCGAGATCTGAGCAGTTCTTC. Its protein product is CASKGARSEQFF.

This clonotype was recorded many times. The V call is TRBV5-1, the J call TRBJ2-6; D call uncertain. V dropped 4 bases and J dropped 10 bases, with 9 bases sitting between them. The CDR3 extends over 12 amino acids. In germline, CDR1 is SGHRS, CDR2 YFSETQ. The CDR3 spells CASSERPNVLTF. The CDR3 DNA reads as TGCGCCAGCAGCGAGAGACCGAACGTCCTGACTTTC. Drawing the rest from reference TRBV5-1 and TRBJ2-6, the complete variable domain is KAGVTQTPRYLIKTRGQQVTLSCSPISGHRSVSWYQQTPGQGLQFLFEYFSETQRNKGNFPGRFSGRQFSNSRSEMNVSTLELGDSALYLCASSERPNVLTFGAGSRLTVL.

DNA of the CDR3: TGTGCCAGCAGTTGCCCCCAGCGTCGGAATGAGCAGTTCTTC. Translating it yields CASSCPQRRNEQFF. This chain connects TRBV6-6 to TRBJ2-1; no clear D. Between the trimmed V and J ends, which lost 4 bases and 7 bases, there was a span of 14 bases. The CDR3 runs 14 residues. The germline V gene has CDR1 MNHNY and CDR2 SVGAGI (reference sequence).

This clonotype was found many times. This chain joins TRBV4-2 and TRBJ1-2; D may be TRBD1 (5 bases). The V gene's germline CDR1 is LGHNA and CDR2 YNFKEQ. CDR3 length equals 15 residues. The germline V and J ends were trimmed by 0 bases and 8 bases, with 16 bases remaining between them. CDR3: CASSQESSGLRGYTF. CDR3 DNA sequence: TGTGCCAGCAGCCAAGAATCATCAGGGCTACGGGGCTACACCTTC.

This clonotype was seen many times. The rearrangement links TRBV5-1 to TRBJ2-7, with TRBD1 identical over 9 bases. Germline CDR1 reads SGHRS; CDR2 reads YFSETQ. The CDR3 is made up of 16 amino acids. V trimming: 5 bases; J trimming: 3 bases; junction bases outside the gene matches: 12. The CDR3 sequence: CASRPDPGTGLYEQYF. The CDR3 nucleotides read TGCGCCAGCAGACCGGACCCCGGGACAGGGCTCTACGAGCAGTACTTC. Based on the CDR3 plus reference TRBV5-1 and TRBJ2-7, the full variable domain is KAGVTQTPRYLIKTRGQQVTLSCSPISGHRSVSWYQQTPGQGLQFLFEYFSETQRNKGNFPGRFSGRQFSNSRSEMNVSTLELGDSALYLCASRPDPGTGLYEQYFGPGTRLTVT.

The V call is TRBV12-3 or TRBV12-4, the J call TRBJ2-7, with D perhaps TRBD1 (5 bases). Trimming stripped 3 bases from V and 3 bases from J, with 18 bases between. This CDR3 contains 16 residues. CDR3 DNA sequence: TGTGCCAGCAGTTTTGGGGCGGCCAGGGCGCGCTACGAGCAGTACTTC. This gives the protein CASSFGAARARYEQYF.

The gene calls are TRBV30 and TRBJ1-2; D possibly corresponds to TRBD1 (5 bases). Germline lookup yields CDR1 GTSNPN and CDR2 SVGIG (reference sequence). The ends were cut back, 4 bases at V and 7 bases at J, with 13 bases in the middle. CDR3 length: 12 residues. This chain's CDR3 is CAWMARAFGYTF. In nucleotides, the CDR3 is TGTGCCTGGATGGCCAGGGCGTTTGGCTACACCTTC.

CDR3 coding DNA: TGCGCCAGCAGACGACAGGGTGGGTTCACTGAAGCTTTCTTT. It translates to CASRRQGGFTEAFF. This chain uses TRBV5-1 with TRBJ1-1; TRBD1 matches at 7 bases. The J segment lost 4 bases and the V segment lost 5 bases, leaving 8 bases of the junction unmatched. Germline V gene sequence: CDR1 SGHRS, CDR2 YFSETQ. The CDR3 totals 14 residues.